This passage covers 12 T cell receptor beta chains from one sample sequenced in a study of shared clonotypes between healthy human individuals. The protocol was immunoSEQ multiplex PCR, while the TCRdb copy is restricted to in-frame clones and leaves out a portion. The sample lists about 490,000 clones, about 72% occurring once. Sample: PBMCs. Receptors originate from a woman aged 40 to 50 in good health. Some clones in this sample may be carry-over from other donors' samples.

The chain has TRBV30 and TRBJ2-5, with a possible D match to TRBD1 (5 bases). The CDR3 has 14 amino acids. V lost 2 bases, J lost 2 bases, and 12 bases lay in between. The V gene's germline CDR1 is GTSNPN and CDR2 SVGIG (reference sequence). The CDR3 DNA is TGTGCCTGGAGTAAGGGGATTACACAAGAGACCCAGTACTTC. It codes for CAWSKGITQETQYF.

V is TRBV7-8 and J is TRBJ1-5; D not resolved. V gave up 5 bases and J gave up 5 bases, with 19 bases separating them. Germline V gene data show CDR1 as SGHVS and CDR2 as FQNEAQ. This CDR3 is 16 amino acids long. In DNA, the CDR3 is TGTGCCAGCAGCCAACGTTCTCAGCGGCATGATCAGCCCCAGCATTTT. This gives the protein CASSQRSQRHDQPQHF.

This rearrangement joins TRBV7-2 to TRBJ2-7, with 11 positions matching TRBD2. The CDR3 has 15 residues. Looked up from germline, CDR1 is SGHTA and CDR2 is FQGNSA. The V segment lost 1 base and the J segment 4 bases; nucleotides outside the gene matches: 3. CDR3 sequence (DNA): TGTGCCAGCAGCTTAGTGGCTAGCGGGAGGTACGAGCAGTACTTC. It specifies CASSLVASGRYEQYF.

This clone appeared many times. The identical CDR3 is also encoded by other nucleotide sequences in the sample. J is TRBJ1-1 and V is TRBV28; D not resolved. Germline values: CDR1 MDHEN, CDR2 SYDVKM. There are 14 residues in the CDR3. V was trimmed by 8 bases and J by 5 bases, leaving 18 bases between them. DNA of the CDR3: TGTGCCAGCGGGATTCAGGTCGAGACGACTGAAGCTTTCTTT. It encodes CASGIQVETTEAFF.

This clone was recorded many times. Here the CDR3 DNA reads TGTGCCAGCAGGGGAACGGACAGCTACACTGAAGCTTTCTTT. This encodes CASRGTDSYTEAFF. This chain joins TRBV6-6 and TRBJ1-1; maybe TRBD1 (6 bases). V was cut by 6 bases and J by 3 bases, with 14 bases left in between. CDR1 and CDR2 from the germline V gene are MNHNY and SVGAGI (reference sequence). The CDR3 is made up of 14 amino acids.

The chain joins TRBV6-6 to TRBJ2-7, with 8 bases aligning to TRBD2. The CDR3 is 12 residues long. Germline CDR1 MNHNY, CDR2 SVGAGI (reference sequence). With V trimmed by 5 bases and J by 6 bases, 3 bases remained unmatched. CDR3: CASSGREGEQYF. The CDR3 nucleotides read TGTGCCAGCAGTGGCCGGGAGGGCGAGCAGTACTTC.

As concerns this clone: This specimen includes other DNA sequences encoding the same CDR3. The gene calls are TRBV7-2 and TRBJ2-7; no reliable D call. The CDR3 has 12 residues. Germline V gene sequence: CDR1 SGHTA, CDR2 FQGNSA. Trimming removed 3 bases from V and 4 bases from J, with 7 bases in between. The CDR3 region is CASSLTGYEQYF. Here the CDR3 DNA reads TGTGCCAGCAGCTTGACGGGTTACGAGCAGTACTTC.

This chain connects TRBV7-9 to TRBJ2-3, with 7 bases that match TRBD1. CDR3 size: 15 residues. With V trimmed by 11 bases and J by 6 bases, 17 bases remained unmatched. CDR1 SEHNR and CDR2 FQNEAQ come from the germline V gene (reference sequence). This CDR3 reads CAGGRTGAPRDTQYF. In DNA form, the CDR3 reads TGTGCCGGGGGTAGGACAGGAGCTCCTCGGGATACGCAGTATTTT.

The V and J genes are TRBV6-1 and TRBJ2-5; 7 bases match TRBD1. TRBJ2-7 explains the end of the DNA better; the J call may be wrong. This CDR3 comprises 15 residues. Per the germline V gene, CDR1 is MNHNS and CDR2 is SASEGT. CDR3 bases: TGTGCCGCAAATAACCCTCCGGGACAGACATACGAGCAGTACTTC. Its translation is CAANNPPGQTYEQYF.

The chain has TRBV4-3 and TRBJ2-2; D is unresolved. V lost 0 bases and J 9 bases, leaving 17 bases between the germline ends. The CDR3 consists of 16 residues. The V gene's germline CDR1 is LGHNA and CDR2 YSLEER. The CDR3 nucleotides read TGCGCCAGCAGCCAAGATTTGATCGTCCCAAGTTGGGAGCTGTTTTTT. Translating it yields CASSQDLIVPSWELFF.

There are many counts of this clone. This sequence joins TRBV7-9 and TRBJ1-4; tentative D call: TRBD1 (5 bases). The CDR3 extends over 13 amino acids. The V end was cut by 5 bases, the J end by 15 bases, with 19 bases between. In germline, CDR1 is SEHNR, CDR2 FQNEAQ (reference sequence). DNA for the CDR3: TGTGCCAGCAGCCCAGAATCCGGGACCCTCTTGTTTTTT. Translated, it gives CASSPESGTLLFF.

The chain carries TRBV29-1 and TRBJ2-1; D tentatively fits TRBD1 or TRBD2 (5 bases each). This CDR3 comprises 14 residues. Germline CDR1 is SQVTM and CDR2 is ANQGSEA. Trimming removed 6 bases at V and 6 bases at J, with 18 bases between. The CDR3 protein is CSVTGTGRINEQFF. CDR3 DNA: TGCAGCGTAACCGGGACCGGACGGATCAATGAGCAGTTCTTC.